This T cell receptor (beta chain) was identified in a study of T cells in Graves' hyperthyroidism and ophthalmopathy. Study-wide results and limits: Most clonotypes that expanded in the thyroid above 0.001 also showed up in blood.

About this clonotype: Antigen specificity is unknown.

V shed 3 bases and J shed 5 bases, with 26 bases lying between them. The CDR3 is made up of 19 amino acids. CDR1 is SEHNR and CDR2 is FQNEAQ in the germline V gene (reference sequence). Patients aged 18 to 65 had newly diagnosed hyperthyroidism lasting under 2 months. It was 8 to 10 ml of fresh peripheral blood that supplied the PBMCs. Amplified regions were TCR beta CDR3 sequences from RNA transcripts. Carried out on the TCR CDR3, a first-round RT-PCR used the HTBI primer set. TCRdb re-analysed the multiplex PCR reads in MiXCR, keeping a single row per CDR3 protein. The data show 650,000 to 850,000 distinct CDR3 sequences, over 15% seen once.

V is TRBV7-9 and J is TRBJ2-1; D could derive from TRBD1 or TRBD2 (5 bases each). The clonotype was recovered from a woman in her 50s with Graves' hyperthyroidism that later progressed to Graves' ophthalmopathy. The specimen was blood. In DNA form, the CDR3 reads TGTGCCAGCAGCTTGGAGCCCCCATCGGGGACCATGAGGGACAATGAGCAGTTCTTC. It yields the protein CASSLEPPSGTMRDNEQFF.